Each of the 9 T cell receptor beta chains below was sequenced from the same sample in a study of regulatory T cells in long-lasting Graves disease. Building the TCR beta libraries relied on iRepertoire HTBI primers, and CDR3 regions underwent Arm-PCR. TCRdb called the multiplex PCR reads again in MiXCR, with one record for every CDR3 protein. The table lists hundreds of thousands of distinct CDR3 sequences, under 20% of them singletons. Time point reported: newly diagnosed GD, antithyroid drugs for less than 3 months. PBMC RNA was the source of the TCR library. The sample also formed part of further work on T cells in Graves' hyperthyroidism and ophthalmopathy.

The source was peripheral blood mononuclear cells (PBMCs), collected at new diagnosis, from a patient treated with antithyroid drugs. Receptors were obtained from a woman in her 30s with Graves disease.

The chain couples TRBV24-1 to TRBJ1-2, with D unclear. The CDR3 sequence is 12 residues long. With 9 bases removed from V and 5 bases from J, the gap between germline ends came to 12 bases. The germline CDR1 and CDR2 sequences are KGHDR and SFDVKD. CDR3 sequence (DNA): TGTGCCACCTGGATAGTCACGTATGGCTACACCTTC. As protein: CATWIVTYGYTF.

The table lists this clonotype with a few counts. The CDR3 region is CASSSPGQTNEKLFF. In DNA, the CDR3 is TGTGCCAGCAGCTCCCCGGGACAGACTAATGAAAAACTGTTTTTT. The V call is TRBV5-6, the J call TRBJ1-4, with 7 bases lining up with TRBD1. The CDR3 sequence is 15 residues long. CDR1 SGHDT and CDR2 YYEEEE come from the germline V gene. V lost 3 bases to trimming and J lost 2 bases; unmatched junction nucleotides: 4.

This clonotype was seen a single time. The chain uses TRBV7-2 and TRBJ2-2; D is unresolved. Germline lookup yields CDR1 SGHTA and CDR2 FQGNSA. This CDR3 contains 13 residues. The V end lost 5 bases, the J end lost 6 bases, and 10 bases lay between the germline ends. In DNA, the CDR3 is TGTGCCAGCAGCCCCCGGACGGCCGGGGAGCTGTTTTTT. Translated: CASSPRTAGELFF.

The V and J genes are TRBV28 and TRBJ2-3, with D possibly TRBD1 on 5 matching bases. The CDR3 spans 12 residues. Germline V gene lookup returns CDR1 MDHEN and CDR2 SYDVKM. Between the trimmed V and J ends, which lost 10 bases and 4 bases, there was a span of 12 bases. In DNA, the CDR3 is TGTGCCATAAAAGGGGTCGCAGATACGCAGTATTTT. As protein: CAIKGVADTQYF. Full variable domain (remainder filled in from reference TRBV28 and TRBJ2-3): DVKVTQSSRYLVKRTGEKVFLECVQDMDHENMFWYRQDPGLGLRLIYFSYDVKMKEKGDIPEGYSVSREKKERFSLILESASTNQTSMYLCAIKGVADTQYFGPGTRLTVL.

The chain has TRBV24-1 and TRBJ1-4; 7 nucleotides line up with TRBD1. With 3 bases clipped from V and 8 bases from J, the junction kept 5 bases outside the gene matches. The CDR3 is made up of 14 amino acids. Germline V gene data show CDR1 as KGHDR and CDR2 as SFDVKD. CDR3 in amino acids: CATSDGTDPEKLFF. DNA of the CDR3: TGTGCCACCAGTGATGGGACAGATCCGGAAAAACTGTTTTTT.

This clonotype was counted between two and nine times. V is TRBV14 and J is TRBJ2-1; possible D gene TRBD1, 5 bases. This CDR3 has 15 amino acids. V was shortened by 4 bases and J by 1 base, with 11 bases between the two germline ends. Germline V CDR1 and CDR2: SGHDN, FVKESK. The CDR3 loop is CASSLQDVSYNEQFF. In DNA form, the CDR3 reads TGTGCCAGCAGCCTACAGGATGTATCCTACAATGAGCAGTTCTTC.

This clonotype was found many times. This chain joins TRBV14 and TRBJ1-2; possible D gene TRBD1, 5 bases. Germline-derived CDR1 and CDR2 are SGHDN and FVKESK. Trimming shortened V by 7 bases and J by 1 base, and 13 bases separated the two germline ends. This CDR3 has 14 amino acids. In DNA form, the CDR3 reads TGTGCCAGCACTAGGGACCCTTTTAACTATGGCTACACCTTC. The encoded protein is CASTRDPFNYGYTF.

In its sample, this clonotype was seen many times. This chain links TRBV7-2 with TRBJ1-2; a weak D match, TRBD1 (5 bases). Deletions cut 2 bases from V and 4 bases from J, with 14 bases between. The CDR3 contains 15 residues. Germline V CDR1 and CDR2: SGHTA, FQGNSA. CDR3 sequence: CASSLLLQVAYGYTF. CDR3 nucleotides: TGTGCCAGCAGCTTACTTCTACAGGTCGCCTATGGCTACACCTTC.

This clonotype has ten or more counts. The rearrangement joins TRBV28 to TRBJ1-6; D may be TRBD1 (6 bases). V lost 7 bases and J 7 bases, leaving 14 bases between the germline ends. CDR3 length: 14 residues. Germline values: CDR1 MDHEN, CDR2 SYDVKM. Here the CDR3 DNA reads TGTGCCAGCACCTACAGGGACTCGAATTCACCCCTCCACTTT. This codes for CASTYRDSNSPLHF. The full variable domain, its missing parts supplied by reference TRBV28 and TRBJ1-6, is DVKVTQSSRYLVKRTGEKVFLECVQDMDHENMFWYRQDPGLGLRLIYFSYDVKMKEKGDIPEGYSVSREKKERFSLILESASTNQTSMYLCASTYRDSNSPLHFGNGTRLTVT.